This T cell receptor (beta chain) was documented in a study of shared clonotypes between healthy human individuals. Study outcomes and limitations: The sole specimen, blood, was sampled, and tissue repertoires likely differ.

In regard to this clone: Its antigen remains unidentified.

It was CD45RO-negative cells, positively selected for CCR7, that made up naive CD8 cells, with terminally differentiated effector memory CD45RA+ cells excluded. Assay execution took place at the deep level. Original data processing: ImmunoSEQ supplied junction-only sequences lacking quality scores, so filtering was different. Using immunoSEQ multiplex PCR, the repertoire was profiled, and TCRdb retains in-frame clones only, with some absent. V, J and clone size are taken as reported in that table, and D and trimming were inferred from the DNA itself. The profile shows some 630,000 clones, 90% to 97% of them singletons. Germline V gives CDR1 MNHEY, CDR2 SVGAGI. Trimming stripped 1 base from V and 2 bases from J, with 5 bases between. The CDR3 runs 13 residues.

The specimen sequenced was naive CD8+ T cells sorted from blood. The chain combines TRBV6-5 with TRBJ1-1; no reliable D call. This clonotype was sampled from a woman in her 30s in good health. In DNA form, the CDR3 reads TGTGCCAGCAGTTACTGGGGAAACACTGAAGCTTTCTTT. Translated: CASSYWGNTEAFF.